Below are 18 T cell receptor beta chains sequenced from a single sample in a study of CD8+ T cells in alopecia areata. Sample treatment: oral pan-JAK inhibitor, 5-10 mg twice daily. Extracted RNA was reverse transcribed into cDNA, the sequencing template. TCRdb keeps only in-frame clones here, not all; method: immunoSEQ multiplex PCR. The sample consists of 190,000 or so clones, about 60% of them appearing once. Sequencing used CD8+ T cells sorted from blood, obtained at week 24, from a patient treated with tofacitinib. These receptors all come from a human donor with alopecia areata.

This clone has just a few counts. The genes are TRBV5-6 and TRBJ1-1; D ambiguous. Trimming pared 4 bases from V and 1 base from J, leaving 8 bases between. Germline-derived CDR1 and CDR2 are SGHDT and YYEEEE. CDR3 length equals 13 residues. Here the CDR3 DNA reads TGTGCCAGCAGCCTTACCCCGAACACTGAAGCTTTCTTT. Its translation: CASSLTPNTEAFF.

Many counts were recorded for this clone. The CDR3 DNA reads as TGTGCCAGCACTGGAAAAGAGACCCAGTACTTC. This gives the protein CASTGKETQYF. The chain is built from TRBV7-9 and TRBJ2-5, with D unresolved. Trimming stripped 7 bases from V and 3 bases from J, with 6 bases between. This CDR3 spans 11 amino acids. Per germline, CDR1 SEHNR and CDR2 FQNEAQ (reference sequence).

The chain employs TRBV7-9 and TRBJ2-4, with 8 bases aligning to TRBD1. The trim removed 3 bases at V and 2 bases at J, leaving 15 bases unmatched. CDR3 length: 19 residues. Per the germline V gene, CDR1 is SEHNR and CDR2 is FQNEAQ (reference sequence). CDR3 region: CASSFPTTGQALTKNIQYF. Written as DNA, the CDR3 is TGTGCCAGCAGCTTCCCTACCACGGGACAGGCACTAACCAAAAACATTCAGTACTTC.

This clone was seen a few times. The chain joins TRBV6-5 to TRBJ2-1; 9 positions agree with TRBD2. This CDR3 has 15 amino acids. V gave up 4 bases and J gave up 5 bases; unmatched junction bases: 6. CDR1 MNHEY and CDR2 SVGAGI come from the germline V gene. The CDR3 region is CASSFSGGSHNEQFF. For the CDR3, the DNA is TGTGCCAGCAGTTTCAGCGGGGGGAGTCACAATGAGCAGTTCTTC.

This clone was observed a single time. This rearrangement joins TRBV2 to TRBJ2-6; D gene unclear. Germline V gene lookup returns CDR1 SNHLY and CDR2 FYNNEI. V lost 7 bases, J lost 3 bases, and 22 bases lay in between. The CDR3 covers 18 residues. This CDR3 is CASTSPTVGFFGANVLTF. In DNA form, the CDR3 reads TGTGCCAGCACCTCTCCCACGGTCGGCTTTTTTGGGGCCAACGTCCTGACTTTC.

This sequence joins TRBV29-1 and TRBJ2-6; no clear D. V was cut by 2 bases and J by 2 bases, with 7 bases left in between. Per the germline V gene, CDR1 is SQVTM and CDR2 is ANQGSEA. The CDR3 totals 14 residues. CDR3 residues: CSVEQSTGANVLTF. In nucleotides, the CDR3 is TGCAGCGTTGAACAGAGTACTGGGGCCAACGTCCTGACTTTC.

The CDR3 sequence: CAWSVLDGGVHNYNEQFF. DNA for the CDR3: TGTGCCTGGAGTGTACTTGACGGGGGGGTGCATAACTACAATGAGCAGTTCTTC. The V gene is TRBV30, the J gene TRBJ2-1; 8 bases line up with TRBD2. There are 18 residues in the CDR3. Germline trimming cut 0 bases from V and 3 bases from J; bases unmatched to any gene: 13. Looked up from germline, CDR1 is GTSNPN and CDR2 is SVGIG (reference sequence).

Only a few counts were recorded for this clone. The rearrangement links TRBV27 to TRBJ2-7; weak D call: TRBD2 (6 bases). The V end was cut by 8 bases, the J end by 6 bases, with 11 bases between. CDR3 length: 11 residues. CDR1 MNHEY and CDR2 SMNVEV come from the germline V gene (reference sequence). The CDR3 DNA sequence: TGTGCCAGCCATCAGGGAGGCGAGCAGTACTTC. Its protein is CASHQGGEQYF.

The J gene is TRBJ2-5, the V gene TRBV29-1, with D possibly being TRBD1 or TRBD2 (5 bases each). The DNA end favors TRBJ2-7, so the J call may be wrong. CDR3 length: 15 amino acids. The V gene's germline CDR1 is SQVTM and CDR2 ANQGSEA. CDR3 sequence: CSVESESGSSYEQYF. CDR3 bases: TGCAGCGTTGAGTCCGAGTCAGGGAGCTCCTACGAGCAGTACTTC.

This clone was detected a few times. This rearrangement joins TRBV30 to TRBJ2-2; D is undetermined. With 0 bases removed from V and 6 bases from J, the gap between germline ends came to 8 bases. The germline V gene has CDR1 GTSNPN and CDR2 SVGIG (reference sequence). The CDR3 covers 13 residues. The CDR3 protein is CAWSVLRSGELFF. CDR3 in DNA: TGTGCCTGGAGTGTACTGAGGTCCGGGGAGCTGTTTTTT.

For this clone: Other DNA sequences in the sample encode the same CDR3. This chain connects TRBV2 to TRBJ2-2; D is uncertain. This CDR3 has 14 residues. Per the germline V gene, CDR1 is SNHLY and CDR2 is FYNNEI. Between the trimmed V and J ends, which lost 2 bases and 1 base, there was a span of 5 bases. The CDR3 region has the DNA TGTGCCAGCAGTGAACCCCTGAACACCGGGGAGCTGTTTTTT. This codes for CASSEPLNTGELFF. The whole variable domain, filled in from reference TRBV2 and TRBJ2-2, reads EPEVTQTPSHQVTQMGQEVILRCVPISNHLYFYWYRQILGQKVEFLVSFYNNEISEKSEIFDDQFSVERPDGSNFTLKIRSTKLEDSAMYFCASSEPLNTGELFFGEGSRLTVL.

The chain links TRBV11-2 to TRBJ2-7; tentative D call: TRBD1 (5 bases). Germline V gives CDR1 SGHAT, CDR2 FQNNGV. This CDR3 is 14 amino acids long. With 3 bases removed from V and 4 bases from J, the gap between germline ends came to 13 bases. The chain's CDR3 is CASSFGKGWYEQYF. DNA for the CDR3: TGTGCCAGCAGCTTTGGAAAGGGGTGGTACGAGCAGTACTTC.

This rearrangement joins TRBV7-9 to TRBJ1-4; 9 bases map to TRBD1. The CDR3 loop spans 14 amino acids. V gave up 5 bases and J gave up 5 bases; unmatched junction bases: 3. The germline gives CDR1 SEHNR, CDR2 FQNEAQ (reference sequence). The CDR3 reads CASSLGQGNEKLFF. In DNA, the CDR3 is TGTGCCAGCAGCCTGGGACAGGGCAATGAAAAACTGTTTTTT.

This chain joins TRBV27 and TRBJ1-5; D not certain. Per the germline V gene, CDR1 is MNHEY and CDR2 is SMNVEV (reference sequence). V was trimmed by 6 bases and J by 4 bases, leaving 19 bases between them. This CDR3 is 16 amino acids long. The CDR3 is CASRPSAGGKNQPQHF. DNA of the CDR3: TGTGCCAGCAGGCCCTCGGCCGGCGGTAAAAATCAGCCCCAGCATTTT.

This clone was seen more than once but under ten times. The chain is built from TRBV5-6 and TRBJ1-1; 7 positions match TRBD1. The CDR3 extends over 14 amino acids. V lost 0 bases and J lost 4; bases outside the gene matches: 3. The germline gives CDR1 SGHDT, CDR2 YYEEEE. CDR3 bases: TGTGCCAGCAGCTTGGGGGCAGGGGGCACTGAAGCTTTCTTT. Its translation is CASSLGAGGTEAFF.

In its sample, this clone was seen a few times. The chain uses TRBV6-4 and TRBJ1-1, with 8 bases that match TRBD1. Per the germline V gene, CDR1 is MRHNA and CDR2 is SNTAGT. V lost 4 bases, J lost 1 base, and 5 bases stayed unmatched. There are 15 residues in the CDR3. CDR3 nucleotides: TGTGCCAGCAGTGCTTCCGGGACAGGGAACACTGAAGCTTTCTTT. This sequence encodes CASSASGTGNTEAFF.

By frequency in the sample, this clone is medium-sized. V and J are TRBV15 and TRBJ2-1; 8 bases match TRBD2. Trimming at V came to 6 bases and at J to 4 bases, leaving 14 bases not matched to a gene. CDR3 size: 17 residues. Looked up from germline, CDR1 is LNHNV and CDR2 is YYDKDF (reference sequence). This CDR3 is CATSKGGSTSGYNEQFF. The CDR3 DNA follows: TGTGCCACCAGTAAAGGAGGGTCCACTAGCGGATACAATGAGCAGTTCTTC.

This sequence joins TRBV29-1 and TRBJ2-3; 7 bases agree with TRBD1. Germline V gene data show CDR1 as SQVTM and CDR2 as ANQGSEA. V lost 0 bases, J lost 5 bases, and 8 bases stayed unmatched. CDR3 length: 15 amino acids. The CDR3 loop is CSVEDRDRVEDTQYF. In DNA form, the CDR3 reads TGCAGCGTTGAAGATCGAGACAGGGTCGAAGATACGCAGTATTTT.